This T cell receptor beta chain was documented in a study of a mutant IDH1 vaccine in newly diagnosed glioma. Study overall: The study started vaccination 4-6 weeks after radiotherapy alone, or with temozolomide cycles.

Sequencing was performed with immunoSEQ multiplex PCR; in TCRdb, only in-frame clones are kept and a portion is missing. The sample lists 45,000 to 60,000 clones; around 78% were seen once. Note on this clone: Its cognate antigen is unknown.

Time point: week 5, during vaccination. Each dose of the vaccine consisted of 300 ug of mutant IDH1 20-mer peptide, with topical imiquimod. Here the sequenced sample was PBMCs, taken from a glioma patient whose treatment included an IDH1 peptide vaccine. The origin of this receptor is a middle-aged man with glioma.

As DNA, the CDR3 is TGTGCCAGCAGTTACTCAAGAACCTCCTACGAGCAGTACTTC. Its translation: CASSYSRTSYEQYF. The V and J genes are TRBV6-6 and TRBJ2-7; D is unclear. The ends were cut back, 0 bases at V and 0 bases at J, with 6 bases in the middle. Germline CDR1 is MNHNY and CDR2 is SVGAGI (reference sequence). The CDR3 covers 14 residues.